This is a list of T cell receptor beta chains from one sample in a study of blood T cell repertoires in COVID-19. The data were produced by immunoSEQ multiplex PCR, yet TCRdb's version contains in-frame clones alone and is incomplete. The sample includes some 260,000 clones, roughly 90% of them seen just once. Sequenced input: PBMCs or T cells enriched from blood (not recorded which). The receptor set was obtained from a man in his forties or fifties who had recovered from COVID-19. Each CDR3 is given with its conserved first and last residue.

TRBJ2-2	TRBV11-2	CASSLVITGATGELFF
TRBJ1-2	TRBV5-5	CASSFSFGTEMYGYTF
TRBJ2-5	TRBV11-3	CASSLLLGTSFTETQYF
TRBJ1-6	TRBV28	CASSLYQGGSPLHF
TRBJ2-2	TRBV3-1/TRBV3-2	CASSPMAFSGRGELFF
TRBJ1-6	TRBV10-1	CASSEGSDSSSPLHF
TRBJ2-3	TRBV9	CASSKGTDNTDTQYF
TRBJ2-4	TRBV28	CASRRQLIAKNIQYF
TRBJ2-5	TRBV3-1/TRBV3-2	CASSQDWAGGFQETQYF
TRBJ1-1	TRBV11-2	CASSLGLRDYGEDTEAFF
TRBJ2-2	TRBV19	CASILTSGGAISGELFF
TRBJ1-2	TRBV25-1	CASTPGGSYGYTF
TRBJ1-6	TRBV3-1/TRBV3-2	CASSPSGDSPLHF
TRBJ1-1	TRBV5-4	CASSSPHRENTEAFF
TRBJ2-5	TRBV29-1	CSVSGRGRVETQYF
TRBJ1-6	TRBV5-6	CASSLSGTGNSPLHF
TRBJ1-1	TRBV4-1	CASSQDGAWQTEAFF
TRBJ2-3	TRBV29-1	CSVIRDTGGSTDTQYF
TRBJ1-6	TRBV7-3	CASSSRDSPNSPLHF
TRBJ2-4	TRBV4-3	CASSPERAKNIQYF